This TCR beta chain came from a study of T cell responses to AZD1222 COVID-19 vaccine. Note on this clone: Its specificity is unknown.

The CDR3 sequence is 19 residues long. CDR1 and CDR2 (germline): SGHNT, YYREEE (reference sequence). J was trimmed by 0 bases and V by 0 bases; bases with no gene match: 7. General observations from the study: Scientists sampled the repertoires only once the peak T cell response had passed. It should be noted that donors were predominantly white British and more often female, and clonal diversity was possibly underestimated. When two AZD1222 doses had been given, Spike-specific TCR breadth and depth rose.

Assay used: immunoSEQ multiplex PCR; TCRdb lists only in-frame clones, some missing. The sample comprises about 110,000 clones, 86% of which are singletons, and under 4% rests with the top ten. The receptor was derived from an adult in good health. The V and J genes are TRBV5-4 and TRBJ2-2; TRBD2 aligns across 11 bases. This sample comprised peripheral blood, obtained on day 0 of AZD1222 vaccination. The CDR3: CASSLGGLAGSTNTGELFF. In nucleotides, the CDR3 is TGTGCCAGCAGCTTGGGAGGACTAGCGGGCTCTACGAACACCGGGGAGCTGTTTTTT.